A selection of T cell receptor beta chains follows, all from one sample in a study of cytomegalovirus exposure and HLA in healthy donors. The repertoire was sequenced with immunoSEQ multiplex PCR; TCRdb's copy has only in-frame clones and lacks some. Its clone listing holds around 150,000 clones. The specimen was PBMCs. These receptors all stem from a middle-aged man in good health and CMV-seronegative. CDR3s include the opening cysteine and the closing phenylalanine or tryptophan. D genes are given only for firm matches.

D gene: TRBD2; V gene: TRBV7-9; J gene: TRBJ2-5; CDR3 DNA: TGTGCCAGCAGCTCAAGTAGCGGGGGGAGAAGGGAGACCCAGTACTTC; CDR3 protein: CASSSSSGGRRETQYF
D gene: TRBD2; V gene: TRBV9; J gene: TRBJ2-5; CDR3 DNA: TGTGCCAGCAGCGTAATCCCGGGGGGGCGGGAGACCCAGTACTTC; CDR3 protein: CASSVIPGGRETQYF
D gene: -; V gene: TRBV5-6; J gene: TRBJ2-7; CDR3 DNA: TGTGCCAGCAGAGACAGTCCCCTCTCCTACGAGCAGTACTTC; CDR3 protein: CASRDSPLSYEQYF
D gene: -; V gene: TRBV11-1; J gene: TRBJ2-7; CDR3 DNA: TGTGCCAGCAGCTTAGCCGGGGGTTCTTCCTACGAGCAGTACTTC; CDR3 protein: CASSLAGGSSYEQYF
D gene: TRBD2; V gene: TRBV6-1; J gene: TRBJ2-3; CDR3 DNA: TGTGCCAGCAGTGAAGCGGGCGGGGGAGTCATAGATACGCAGTATTTT; CDR3 protein: CASSEAGGGVIDTQYF
D gene: -; V gene: TRBV6-6; J gene: TRBJ1-5; CDR3 DNA: TGTGCCCACTCCCGGCAGGGCAATCAGCCCCAGCATTTT; CDR3 protein: CAHSRQGNQPQHF
D gene: TRBD1; V gene: TRBV10-3; J gene: TRBJ2-7; CDR3 DNA: TGTGCCATCAGGGACAGGGAAGTGGAGCAGTACTTC; CDR3 protein: CAIRDREVEQYF
D gene: -; V gene: TRBV7-2; J gene: TRBJ2-5; CDR3 DNA: TGTGCCAGCAGCTTAGTCGACATGGACCAAGAGACCCAGTACTTC; CDR3 protein: CASSLVDMDQETQYF
D gene: TRBD1; V gene: TRBV9; J gene: TRBJ2-1; CDR3 DNA: TGTGCCAGCAGCCCACAGGGGGCAGGAGGCTCCTACAATGAGCAGTTCTTC; CDR3 protein: CASSPQGAGGSYNEQFF
D gene: TRBD2; V gene: TRBV6-4; J gene: TRBJ2-3; CDR3 DNA: TGTGCCAGCAGCGCTCTAGCGGGGGGCGCAGATACGCAGTATTTT; CDR3 protein: CASSALAGGADTQYF
D gene: TRBD1; V gene: TRBV19; J gene: TRBJ1-4; CDR3 DNA: TGTGCCAGTACCCGAGGGGGCCCCACTAATGAAAAACTGTTTTTT; CDR3 protein: CASTRGGPTNEKLFF
D gene: -; V gene: TRBV4-3; J gene: TRBJ2-4; CDR3 DNA: TGCGCCAGCACCGAAAGCTATCTAGCCAAAAACATTCAGTACTTC; CDR3 protein: CASTESYLAKNIQYF
D gene: -; V gene: TRBV5-4; J gene: TRBJ2-7; CDR3 DNA: TGCGCCAGCAGCCGGGATCGGGGGACAGCCACCTACGAGCAGTACTTC; CDR3 protein: CASSRDRGTATYEQYF
D gene: TRBD2; V gene: TRBV7-9; J gene: TRBJ2-5; CDR3 DNA: TGTGCCAGCTCGCGGGGGGAGACCCAGTACTTC; CDR3 protein: CASSRGETQYF
D gene: -; V gene: TRBV18; J gene: TRBJ1-2; CDR3 DNA: TGTGCCAGCTCACCCACTTTGGACAGTACTAACTATGGCTACACCTTC; CDR3 protein: CASSPTLDSTNYGYTF
D gene: -; V gene: TRBV29-1; J gene: TRBJ1-2; CDR3 DNA: TGCAGCGTTTGGCCCCAAACAGGAGGGCACTATGGCTACACCTTC; CDR3 protein: CSVWPQTGGHYGYTF
D gene: TRBD1; V gene: TRBV19; J gene: TRBJ2-7; CDR3 DNA: TGTGCCAGTAGTATAGTGGGATCAACAGGGGGGATCTACGAGCAGTACTTC; CDR3 protein: CASSIVGSTGGIYEQYF
D gene: TRBD1; V gene: TRBV14; J gene: TRBJ1-2; CDR3 DNA: TGTGCCAGCAGCACCCGGGACAGGGTTAACTATGGCTACACCTTC; CDR3 protein: CASSTRDRVNYGYTF
D gene: -; V gene: TRBV6-1; J gene: TRBJ1-2; CDR3 DNA: TGTGCCAGCAGTGAAGCGGGTCTATCTAGGGGCTACACCTTC; CDR3 protein: CASSEAGLSRGYTF
D gene: TRBD1; V gene: TRBV5-1; J gene: TRBJ1-6; CDR3 DNA: TGCGCCAGCAGTATGGGACAGATAAATAATTCACCCCTCCACTTT; CDR3 protein: CASSMGQINNSPLHF
D gene: -; V gene: TRBV25-1; J gene: TRBJ1-1; CDR3 DNA: TGTGCCAGCAGTATTCAGAGGGCTGAAGCTTTCTTT; CDR3 protein: CASSIQRAEAFF
D gene: TRBD2; V gene: TRBV12-5; J gene: TRBJ2-1; CDR3 DNA: TGTGCTAGTGGTTCTCGACTAGCGGGGGGGTACTACAATGAGCAGTTCTTC; CDR3 protein: CASGSRLAGGYYNEQFF
D gene: TRBD2; V gene: TRBV10-3; J gene: TRBJ2-1; CDR3 DNA: TGTGCCATCAGTGACCGCGGGGGGAAGAGCTCCTACAATGAGCAGTTCTTC; CDR3 protein: CAISDRGGKSSYNEQFF
D gene: -; V gene: TRBV4-1; J gene: TRBJ1-1; CDR3 DNA: TGCGCCAGCAGTAAGAACAGGGAAGACACTGAAGCTTTCTTT; CDR3 protein: CASSKNREDTEAFF
D gene: TRBD1; V gene: TRBV10-1; J gene: TRBJ1-4; CDR3 DNA: TGCGCCAGCAGTGGGTCACAGGGGGCGCGGATTTCTGAAAAACTGTTTTTT; CDR3 protein: CASSGSQGARISEKLFF
D gene: -; V gene: TRBV5-6; J gene: TRBJ2-7; CDR3 DNA: TGTGCCAGCAGTTCTGTCTACGAGCAGTACTTC; CDR3 protein: CASSSVYEQYF
D gene: -; V gene: TRBV5-4; J gene: TRBJ2-5; CDR3 DNA: TGTGCCAGCAGTTTATGGGGCACTTTGCTGGCCCAAGAGACCCAGTACTTC; CDR3 protein: CASSLWGTLLAQETQYF
D gene: -; V gene: TRBV4-2; J gene: TRBJ2-1; CDR3 DNA: TGTGCCAGCAGCCAAGGCCAGGGTGGGGTAAATGAGCAGTTCTTC; CDR3 protein: CASSQGQGGVNEQFF
D gene: -; V gene: TRBV7-6; J gene: TRBJ2-2; CDR3 DNA: TGTGCCAGCAGCCAGGACACCGGGGAGCTGTTTTTT; CDR3 protein: CASSQDTGELFF
D gene: TRBD1; V gene: TRBV13; J gene: TRBJ1-2; CDR3 DNA: TGTGCCAGCAGCCGTTCGGGACAGGGCGGTGGCTACACCTTC; CDR3 protein: CASSRSGQGGGYTF
D gene: -; V gene: TRBV29-1; J gene: TRBJ1-1; CDR3 DNA: TGCAGCGTTAGGTCAGGGGCCACTGAAGCTTTCTTT; CDR3 protein: CSVRSGATEAFF
D gene: -; V gene: TRBV29-1; J gene: TRBJ2-7; CDR3 DNA: TGCAGCGTTGAAGACCCCGACGGGGAGGGGGTCTCCTACGAGCAGTACTTC; CDR3 protein: CSVEDPDGEGVSYEQYF
D gene: -; V gene: TRBV19; J gene: TRBJ2-3; CDR3 DNA: TGTGCCAGTAGTATTGGCGGAGCAAGGTTCACAGATACGCAGTATTTT; CDR3 protein: CASSIGGARFTDTQYF
D gene: TRBD1; V gene: TRBV19; J gene: TRBJ1-1; CDR3 DNA: TGTGCCAGTACCCAGGGACAGGGGGCGGGAGCTTTCTTT; CDR3 protein: CASTQGQGAGAFF
D gene: TRBD2; V gene: TRBV2; J gene: TRBJ2-2; CDR3 DNA: TGTGCCAGCAGCGGTACTAGCGGGGGGAGGTCCGGGGAGCTGTTTTTT; CDR3 protein: CASSGTSGGRSGELFF
D gene: TRBD1; V gene: TRBV2; J gene: TRBJ2-7; CDR3 DNA: TGTGCCAGCAGGCCCCGAAACAGGGGGCCCACCTACGAGCAGTACTTC; CDR3 protein: CASRPRNRGPTYEQYF
D gene: TRBD1; V gene: TRBV2; J gene: TRBJ1-1; CDR3 DNA: TGTGCCAGCAGCGGGGACAGAGGGAACACTGAAGCTTTCTTT; CDR3 protein: CASSGDRGNTEAFF
D gene: TRBD1; V gene: TRBV19; J gene: TRBJ1-5; CDR3 DNA: TGTGCCAGTAGTATAGTGGGCAGGGGGGCCGATCAGCCCCAGCATTTT; CDR3 protein: CASSIVGRGADQPQHF
D gene: TRBD1; V gene: TRBV5-5; J gene: TRBJ1-4; CDR3 DNA: TGTGCCAGCAGCTCCGGGACAGGGCGTTCGGCTAATGAAAAACTGTTTTTT; CDR3 protein: CASSSGTGRSANEKLFF
D gene: TRBD1; V gene: TRBV5-4; J gene: TRBJ1-2; CDR3 DNA: TGTGCCAGCAGCTTACGACAGGGTAACTATGGCTACACCTTC; CDR3 protein: CASSLRQGNYGYTF
D gene: -; V gene: TRBV29-1; J gene: TRBJ2-7; CDR3 DNA: TGCAGCGTTGCACGGATCTCGGCGGCGGACGAGCAGTACTTC; CDR3 protein: CSVARISAADEQYF
D gene: -; V gene: TRBV19; J gene: TRBJ2-7; CDR3 DNA: TGTGCCAGTAGTATCGAGGCAGCCTCCTACGAGCAGTACTTC; CDR3 protein: CASSIEAASYEQYF
D gene: TRBD1; V gene: TRBV19; J gene: TRBJ2-2; CDR3 DNA: TGTGCCAGTAGTGCAGACCGGGACAGGGACACCGGGGAGCTGTTTTTT; CDR3 protein: CASSADRDRDTGELFF
D gene: TRBD2; V gene: TRBV2; J gene: TRBJ2-1; CDR3 DNA: TGTGCCAGCAGTCCCCTAGCGGGGGGTGCCAATGAGCAGTTCTTC; CDR3 protein: CASSPLAGGANEQFF
D gene: -; V gene: TRBV15; J gene: TRBJ2-7; CDR3 DNA: TGTGCCACCAGCAGAGAACTAACGGGGACCTACGAGCAGTACTTC; CDR3 protein: CATSRELTGTYEQYF
D gene: TRBD1; V gene: TRBV2; J gene: TRBJ1-5; CDR3 DNA: TGTGCCAGCAGTCTACAGGGGGGCGGACAGCCCCAGCATTTT; CDR3 protein: CASSLQGGGQPQHF
D gene: -; V gene: TRBV4-2; J gene: TRBJ1-1; CDR3 DNA: TGTGCCAGCAGCCTCACAAGTAGAGGGTTGATAGGGAACACTGAAGCTTTCTTT; CDR3 protein: CASSLTSRGLIGNTEAFF
D gene: -; V gene: TRBV5-1; J gene: TRBJ1-5; CDR3 DNA: TGCGCCAGCAGCTTGGGGGCACAGGGCGATCAGCCCCAGCATTTT; CDR3 protein: CASSLGAQGDQPQHF
D gene: -; V gene: TRBV27; J gene: TRBJ1-5; CDR3 DNA: TGTGCCAGCAGTTTCAGGGACTCGGGGCAGCCCCAGCATTTT; CDR3 protein: CASSFRDSGQPQHF